The rows below give T cell receptor beta chains drawn from one sample of a study of blood T cell repertoires in COVID-19. Only in-frame clones appear in the TCRdb table, and some are missing; sequencing was by immunoSEQ multiplex PCR. Found here are 250,000 to 350,000 clones, around 84% of them singletons; the top ten hold roughly 1.5%. The sequenced material came from peripheral blood. These receptors all come from a human donor with COVID-19, enrolled during active disease. The donor label of this sample is uncertain. Both conserved end residues are part of each CDR3. Each record gives: clone size, D gene, V gene, J gene, CDR3 DNA, CDR3 protein. The D gene is left open where the match is weak. Only some rows state a clone size, as once, few, many or a class for expanded clones.

>NA|TRBD1|TRBV19|TRBJ1-6
TGTGCCAGTAGTATAGAAAGTGACAGGGTTGATTCACCCCTCCACTTT
CASSIESDRVDSPLHF
>NA|TRBD1|TRBV7-9|TRBJ1-4
TGTGCCAGCAGCTTACCAGGGGGCGACGTTGGAAAACTGTTTTTT
CASSLPGGDVGKLFF
>NA|NA|TRBV7-2|TRBJ2-1
TGTGCCAGCAGCATGGGACTTTTACTTGGGAATGAGCAGTTCTTC
CASSMGLLLGNEQFF
>NA|NA|TRBV9|TRBJ1-4
TGTGCCAGCAGCGTAGGACAGAATAATGAAAAACTGTTTTTT
CASSVGQNNEKLFF
>once|TRBD1|TRBV6-2/TRBV6-3|TRBJ1-1
TGTGCCAGCAGTTACGTGGGACAGGGAGAAGCTTTCTTT
CASSYVGQGEAFF
>NA|TRBD1|TRBV19|TRBJ1-5
TGTGCCAGTAGTTCACTCGGGACAGAGCCCTATAGCAATCAGCCCCAGCATTTT
CASSSLGTEPYSNQPQHF
>NA|NA|TRBV18|TRBJ2-2
TGTGCCAGCTCACCAGCAGGGATAGACGGGGAGCTGTTTTTT
CASSPAGIDGELFF
>NA|TRBD2|TRBV2|TRBJ2-1
TGTGCCAGCAGGGTGACTAGCGGGACCTACAATGAGCAGTTCTTC
CASRVTSGTYNEQFF
>NA|TRBD2|TRBV5-6|TRBJ2-2
TGTGCCAGCAGCTTGGCCCTAGCGGCGCACACCGGGGAGCTGTTTTTT
CASSLALAAHTGELFF
>NA|TRBD1|TRBV6-5|TRBJ2-7
TGTGCCAGCAGCACGGGACAGGGTGCAACCGAGCAGTACTTC
CASSTGQGATEQYF
>NA|TRBD1|TRBV29-1|TRBJ1-2
TGCAGCGTTGATCAGGGGGACTATGGCTACACCTTC
CSVDQGDYGYTF
>NA|NA|TRBV28|TRBJ2-1
TGTGCCAGCAGTTTAACCAGCGGCTACAATGAGCAGTTCTTC
CASSLTSGYNEQFF
>once|TRBD2|TRBV27|TRBJ2-1
TGTGCCAGCAGTTTAGCGGCGGGAGGGCTTCGCGAGCAGTTCTTC
CASSLAAGGLREQFF
>NA|NA|TRBV10-2|TRBJ2-5
TGCGCCAGCAGTACCTACCGTGGCGGGCAAGAGACCCAGTACTTC
CASSTYRGGQETQYF
>NA|TRBD1|TRBV7-2|TRBJ2-6
TGTGCCAGCAGAGGGGGCGTCTCTGGGGCCAACGTCCTGACTTTC
CASRGGVSGANVLTF
>once|TRBD1|TRBV3-1/TRBV3-2|TRBJ2-1
TGTGCCAGCAGGCTAACAGGGGTCTCCTACAATGAGCAGTTCTTC
CASRLTGVSYNEQFF
>NA|NA|TRBV10-2|TRBJ1-3
TGCGCCAGCAGCGTCCAAGGGGACACCATATATTTT
CASSVQGDTIYF
>NA|TRBD2|TRBV3-1/TRBV3-2|TRBJ2-5
TGTGCCAGCAGCCTGGGACTAGCGGGCCGGTACCAAGAGACCCAGTACTTC
CASSLGLAGRYQETQYF
>NA|NA|TRBV28|TRBJ2-3
TGTGCCAGCAGTACCCCGGGTCCTCCCAACACAGATACGCAGTATTTT
CASSTPGPPNTDTQYF
>NA|TRBD1|TRBV4-3|TRBJ2-1
TGCGCCAGCAGCCACTCAGGTAGGGGGCGTGAGCAGTTCTTC
CASSHSGRGREQFF
>NA|NA|TRBV5-4|TRBJ1-6
TGTGCCAGCAGCAACAACAGGAACTCCTATAATTCACCCCTCCACTTT
CASSNNRNSYNSPLHF
>NA|NA|TRBV7-3|TRBJ1-3
TGTGCCAGCAGCTCTACAGGGACGTCTGGAAACACCATATATTTT
CASSSTGTSGNTIYF
>once|NA|TRBV7-9|TRBJ2-1
TGTGCCAGCACCCCCGACGGGGGATCCTACAATGAGCAGTTCTTC
CASTPDGGSYNEQFF
>NA|NA|TRBV28|TRBJ2-3
TGTGCCAGCACCCTACAGGCGGCACGAAGCACAGATACGCAGTATTTT
CASTLQAARSTDTQYF
>few|NA|TRBV19|TRBJ2-5
TGTGCCAGTAGTATGTCTGGACTCCAAGAGACCCAGTACTTC
CASSMSGLQETQYF
>NA|TRBD1|TRBV2|TRBJ2-7
TGTGCCAGCAGTCCCGGGACAGGGGTAGGTGAGCAGTACTTC
CASSPGTGVGEQYF
>NA|NA|TRBV2|TRBJ1-4
TGTGCCAGCCTTCCGGATGGAGGGAATGAAAAACTGTTTTTT
CASLPDGGNEKLFF
>NA|NA|TRBV28|TRBJ2-5
TGTGCCAGCAGTCCTCAACTCGCTCGCGTATGGTCCCAAGAGACCCAGTACTTC
CASSPQLARVWSQETQYF
>NA|NA|TRBV6-2/TRBV6-3|TRBJ2-3
TGTGCCAGCAGTTATGGTCGGGAGCTCACAGATACGCAGTATTTT
CASSYGRELTDTQYF
>NA|TRBD2|TRBV5-5|TRBJ2-1
TGTGCCAGCAGCTTGGCGGGGACTAGCTCTTGGGAGCAGTTCTTC
CASSLAGTSSWEQFF
>NA|NA|TRBV6-2/TRBV6-3|TRBJ2-2
TGTGCCAGCAGCGACGGACAGTCATCGGGCACCGGGGAGCTGTTTTTT
CASSDGQSSGTGELFF
>NA|NA|TRBV6-4|TRBJ2-2
TGTGCCAGCCAGCCAGGTCCGAACACCGGGGAGCTGTTTTTT
CASQPGPNTGELFF
>once|TRBD1|TRBV2|TRBJ1-5
TGTGCCAGCACTACGGGACAGGGCAATGGCAATCAGCCCCAGCATTTT
CASTTGQGNGNQPQHF
>NA|NA|TRBV28|TRBJ2-7
TGTGCCAGCAGTACGGGGTGGGCCCAAGAGCAGTACTTC
CASSTGWAQEQYF
>NA|TRBD1|TRBV6-5|TRBJ1-1
TGTGCCAGCGTCGACAGGGGCGCGGCTGAAGCTTTCTTT
CASVDRGAAEAFF
>NA|NA|TRBV12-5|TRBJ1-3
TGTGCTAGTGGTCCCCGGGGGGGTGACACCATATATTTT
CASGPRGGDTIYF
>NA|NA|TRBV5-6|TRBJ2-7
TGTGCCAGCAGCTCATTCGGTGGGGCCTCCGAGCAGTACTTC
CASSSFGGASEQYF
>NA|NA|TRBV11-2|TRBJ1-4
TGTGCCAGCAGCTTATGGGCCGGATCGAATGAAAAACTGTTTTTT
CASSLWAGSNEKLFF
>NA|TRBD2|TRBV6-5|TRBJ2-3
TGTGCCAGCAGTCGACTAGCGGGAGTCAATACGCAGTATTTT
CASSRLAGVNTQYF
>NA|NA|TRBV5-1|TRBJ2-5
TGCGCCAGCAGCTACCAGGGGATTGACGAGACCCAGTACTTC
CASSYQGIDETQYF
>NA|NA|TRBV3-1/TRBV3-2|TRBJ1-5
TGTGCCAGCAGCCAAGCTTTAGGGGATCAGCCCCAGCATTTT
CASSQALGDQPQHF
>NA|TRBD1|TRBV4-3|TRBJ1-2
TGCGCCAGCAGCCAACGGACAGGGGACTATGGCTACACCTTC
CASSQRTGDYGYTF
>many|NA|TRBV29-1|TRBJ2-1
TGCAGCGTTTCTGGTAGCGGAGTGTACAATGAGCAGTTCTTC
CSVSGSGVYNEQFF
>NA|NA|TRBV29-1|TRBJ2-5
TGCAGCGCCGAGAGGGGGAACGGACAAGAGACCCAGTACTTC
CSAERGNGQETQYF
>few|NA|TRBV6-1|TRBJ2-7
TGTGCCAGCAGTGAAGCGCCCGGACTTTCCTACGAGCAGTACTTC
CASSEAPGLSYEQYF
>NA|NA|TRBV4-1|TRBJ2-1
TGCGCCAGCAGCCAAGCGCTCCTTCCGGTTAGCGCTGGCCTAGGTGAGCAGTTCTTC
CASSQALLPVSAGLGEQFF
>NA|TRBD1|TRBV29-1|TRBJ2-7
TGCAGCGCCCCGACAGGGGGCTACGAGCAGTACTTC
CSAPTGGYEQYF
>NA|TRBD1|TRBV7-3|TRBJ1-6
TGTGCCACCCCGGGGACAGCCTTCCATAATTCACCCCTCCACTTT
CATPGTAFHNSPLHF
>NA|TRBD2|TRBV2|TRBJ2-4
TGTGCCAGCAGCGCCACTAGCGGGACAAGCTCGGGAAACATTCAGTACTTC
CASSATSGTSSGNIQYF
>NA|TRBD1|TRBV11-3|TRBJ1-1
TGTGCCAGCAGCTTAGTGACAGGGGCCCAAGCTTTCTTT
CASSLVTGAQAFF
>NA|TRBD1|TRBV19|TRBJ1-1
TGTGCCAGTAGTACTTCCGGGACAGGGAGATACACTGAAGCTTTCTTT
CASSTSGTGRYTEAFF
>NA|NA|TRBV5-6|TRBJ1-5
TGTGCCAGCAGCTTGAGTGCAGGGCGCAATCAGCCCCAGCATTTT
CASSLSAGRNQPQHF
>NA|NA|TRBV27|TRBJ1-4
TGTGCCAGCAGTTCACGCGTCGAGGAGCCGTGGGAAAAACTGTTTTTT
CASSSRVEEPWEKLFF
>NA|NA|TRBV7-3|TRBJ1-6
TGTGCCAGCAGCTCGTCGGACACCTATAATTCACCCCTCCACTTT
CASSSSDTYNSPLHF
>NA|TRBD1|TRBV11-2|TRBJ1-1
TGTGCCAGCACTTTAGGGACAGGGACCACTGAAGCTTTCTTT
CASTLGTGTTEAFF
>NA|NA|TRBV7-9|TRBJ2-5
TGTGCCAGCAGCTTGAGACAGGGAGGCCTGGAGACCCAGTACTTC
CASSLRQGGLETQYF
>NA|TRBD1|TRBV2|TRBJ1-5
TGTGCCAGCAGTGGTGGTAGCAGGGGGCGTCAGCCCCAGCATTTT
CASSGGSRGRQPQHF
>once|TRBD2|TRBV2|TRBJ2-3
TGTGCCAGCAGCAAACTAGCGGGGAGCACAGATACGCAGTATTTT
CASSKLAGSTDTQYF
>NA|TRBD1|TRBV7-3|TRBJ1-3
TGTGCCAGCAGCTTCGAACTACAGGGGTCTGGAAACACCATATATTTT
CASSFELQGSGNTIYF